This T cell receptor beta chain emerged from a study of cytomegalovirus exposure and HLA in healthy donors (dated by TCRdb to about 2017). As for the study more broadly: An earlier analysis of approximately 640 of the donors reported approximately 300 Gb of sequence data and some 120 million unique TCR beta sequences from 190 million or so T cells. An early release that covered 500 to 800 HLA-typed donors contained approximately 300 gigabases of sequencing data and 85 million to 100 million unique TCR sequences. Of the 300 to 400 genotyped donors, over 65% fell in the genetic ancestry cluster associated with self-reported Caucasian donors. The study was designed to test whether signatures of past pathogen exposure could be identified by cataloging public T cell receptors. The study used immunosequencing to profile the T cell repertoires of 666 subjects and linked those repertoires to cytomegalovirus serostatus. Besides the first cohort of approximately 670 subjects, a separate validation cohort made up of 120 different subjects was used. The study combined high-throughput TCR immunosequencing, statistical association of individual TCRs with disease status, and machine learning to predict cytomegalovirus infection status. A later analysis re-analyzed previously published TCR beta repertoires from about 730 donors and added high-resolution HLA genotyping to study TCR occurrence patterns. The later analysis used no new phenotypic data to find candidate immune exposures, relying instead on TCR beta sequences and their occurrence across donors. An earlier analysis of approximately 500 of the donors applied high-throughput TCR beta sequencing to assess whether each TCR beta V gene segment acted as functional or pseudogenic. Donor age, sex, ethnicity and CMV serostatus were collected together with the repertoire data. Genome-wide SNP genotypes for about 65% of the 666 donors were used in a later genetic analysis, which treated that subset as a discovery cohort. Every discovery cohort repertoire had been produced on one sequencing platform. HLA typing covered class I and class II loci at four-digit resolution. The number of typed donors differed by locus: roughly 629-640 for A, B, C, DRB1 and DQB1; 522 for DQA1; approximately 600 for DPA1; and around 490 for DPB1. Because of strong linkage in the cohort, roughly five DR-DQ haplotypes were treated as single units for association and clustering. Among roughly 370 genotyped donors of the cohort, an average of about 240,000 unique TCR beta nucleotide sequences were sequenced per donor, around 20% of them non-productive.

With respect to this clone: The target of this receptor is not known.

The cohort comprised around 700 healthy bone marrow donors. Cohort members were all nominally healthy when sampled, although unrecorded immune exposures were likely present. The donor tested CMV seronegative, placing the donor among the 350 or so seronegative members of the cohort. Every donor gave a peripheral blood sample, and the peripheral blood mononuclear cells from that sample were used for TCR beta sequencing. Genomic DNA extraction from the blood cell samples was performed with the Qiagen DNeasy Blood Extraction Kit. Libraries were prepared through the immunoSEQ multiplex PCR assay. The multiplex PCR relied on a mix of 60 forward primers for TCR Vbeta segments and 13 reverse primers for TCR Jbeta segments. A multiplex PCR assay on genomic DNA amplified the CDR3 region of rearranged TCR beta genes. The Illumina HiSeq System was used to sequence the amplified TCR beta libraries as 87-base-pair reads. The original methods were these. A later analysis counted about 80 million unique TCR beta chains across the 550 to 750 repertoires, and around 9.9 million of these chains were shared by at least two donors. A nearest-neighbor algorithm error-corrected the raw reads and collapsed the reads into unique sequences, merging closely related sequences to remove PCR and sequencing errors. Alignment of CDR3 sequences to IMGT reference sequences was used to assign V, D and J gene segments. For a sequence to be retained, a match of at least six nucleotides was required to both a V gene segment and a J gene segment. A rearrangement was called productive if the CDR3 had no stop codons and remained in frame with V and J, and every other rearrangement was called non-productive. Following IMGT convention, CDR3 was defined as the stretch from the second conserved V-encoded cysteine to the conserved J-encoded phenylalanine. The earlier analysis of fewer than 700 of the donors excluded sequences that lacked an unambiguous match to a single V gene segment. An earlier analysis of several hundred of the donors called V segments functional above 56.7% productive rearrangements and segregating when the between-donor standard deviation exceeded 5%. A statistical classification framework was developed to diagnose cytomegalovirus status using the catalog of TCR beta chain sequences. In a later analysis, TCR nucleotide sequences were compared against IMGT/GENE-DB human TR gene sequences so that V and J genes could be assigned. Using the TCRdist pipeline, a later analysis assigned CDR3 sequences along with most-parsimonious VDJ recombination scenarios. In a later analysis, every TCR beta chain was defined by the combination of its CDR3 amino acid sequence and its V-gene family, and reads without a unique V-gene family were dropped. As a way to deal with suspected cross-contamination and a sequencing artifact, a later analysis dropped hundreds of nucleotide sequences that were highly shared and had low generation probability. In a later analysis, a clonal expansion index for each public chain was calculated from normalized within-repertoire ranks of inferred template counts. Generation probabilities in a later analysis came from a VDJ recombination model fitted to out-of-frame rearrangements, and those results were checked against IGoR. Hypergeometric tests were used in a later analysis to score TCR-TCR, TCR-HLA and TCR-CMV co-occurrence, with a repertoire-size bias correction applied to the TCR pairs. To estimate false discovery rates, a later analysis permuted the HLA or CMV assignments 20 times. In a later analysis, co-occurring TCRs were grouped with DBSCAN, and TCRdist sequence similarity was added when clustering was performed within HLA-allele-positive subsets. Repertoires with fewer than 30,000 or more than 120,000 public chains, plus five repertoires with anomalous nucleotide sharing, were excluded from co-occurrence clustering. Sourced from immuneACCESS, this table was stored by TCRdb with only in-frame sequences that have V and J called. A share of the clones is absent; for the studies checked, an unresolved V gene accounts for under half, and the remainder has no known explanation. That table is the source of V, J and clone size, and D and trimming were worked out from the DNA. This sample's table has entries for about 170,000 clones. In total, the top ten clones hold 1% to 1.5% of the sample.

General conclusions and limits of the study: Specific HLA alleles were associated with 18,000 or so TCR beta sequences at a false discovery rate of 0.05 in a later analysis. A further reported finding was that TCR beta sequences accurately predicted the HLA-A and HLA-B alleles for most subjects in the first cohort. The presence/absence analyses assumed that sequencing depth was roughly uniform across donors, and that assumption may not be true. A group of highly shared sequence variants was considered likely to be a technical artifact of the sequencing pipeline. Because counts were too low, about 15 rarely observed V segments, including chromosome 9 orphons, were left out of the earlier analysis of 587 of the donors. This cohort had only TCR beta chains sequenced, and the lack of alpha or paired-chain data limited which features could be detected. Across donors, most TCR sequences were observed very rarely, whereas some public TCRs were present in many individuals. Three of the identified cytomegalovirus-associated TCR beta chains were confirmed in vitro to be specific for cytomegalovirus antigens. In a later analysis, HLA-associated TCR beta chains were found to be more clonally expanded and to have lower generation probabilities than equally common non-associated chains. The only immune exposure information available for the cohort was CMV serostatus. Strong co-occurrence of HLA alleles, especially DR and DQ, made assigning TCR associations to individual alleles difficult. Broadly in line with IMGT annotations, most TCR beta V segments showed up in productive rearrangements about 90% or about 30% of the time in an earlier analysis of a few hundred of the donors. According to the authors, the approach could potentially be generalized to other disease states and immunological phenotypes. V-gene and J-gene trimming of TCR beta chains was associated with a missense DCLRE1C variant in a later genetic analysis, and the association was replicated in an independent cohort. According to a later genetic analysis, donors in an Asian-associated ancestry cluster had fewer N-insertions in productive TCRs than the approximately 630-donor mean. Linkage disequilibrium might explain the correlated functional status among segregating V segments, but an unknown experimental factor could not be ruled out. Because HLA typing was missing for some donors at each locus, association tests included only the typed subset. In a later analysis, several top co-occurrence clusters were reported to appear linked to parvovirus B19, influenza, CMV and Epstein-Barr virus. The classifier was reported to diagnose cytomegalovirus status with high specificity and sensitivity in both the original and validation cohorts. In a later analysis, most CMV-associated TCR beta chains were found to appear HLA-restricted, with HLA associations seemingly driven largely by CMV exposure. In a later analysis, the rate of TCR association differed among HLA loci, with DRB1 alleles having the most associated TCRs and HLA-C alleles having the fewest. The study gave a list of 150 to 200 TCR beta chains associated with cytomegalovirus. Some IMGT-functional V segments, including TRBV6-2 and TRBV6-3, could not be distinguished by the 87-base-pair reads and were therefore excluded.

CDR1 SNHLY and CDR2 FYNNEI are derived from the germline V gene. The cysteine opens and the phenylalanine closes a CDR3 of 13 amino acids. The DNA shown is the 39-base CDR3, in frame from base 1. The junction carries 10 bases between V and J, which are trimmed by 6 bases and 1 base respectively. The clonotype was recovered from a woman aged 55 to 70 in good health and CMV-seronegative. The receptor chain draws on TRBV2 and TRBJ2-7, with a weak D call of TRBD1 (6 bases match). The sequencing sample was made of PBMCs. The nucleotide sequence is TGTGCCAGCAGAGCGGACAGATCCTACGAGCAGTACTTC. It translates to CASRADRSYEQYF.